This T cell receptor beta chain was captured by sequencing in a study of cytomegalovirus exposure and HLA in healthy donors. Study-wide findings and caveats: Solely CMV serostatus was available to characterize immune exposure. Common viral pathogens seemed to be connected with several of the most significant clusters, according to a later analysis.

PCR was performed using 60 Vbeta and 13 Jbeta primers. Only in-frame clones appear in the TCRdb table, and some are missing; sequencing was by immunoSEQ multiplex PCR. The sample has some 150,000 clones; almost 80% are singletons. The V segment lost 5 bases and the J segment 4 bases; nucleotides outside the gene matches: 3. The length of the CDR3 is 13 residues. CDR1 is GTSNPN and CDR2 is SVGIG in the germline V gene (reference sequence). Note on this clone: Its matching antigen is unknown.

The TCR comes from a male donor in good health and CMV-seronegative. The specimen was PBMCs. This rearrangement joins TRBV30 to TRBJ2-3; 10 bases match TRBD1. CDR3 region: CAWGQGVPDTQYF. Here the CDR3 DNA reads TGTGCCTGGGGACAGGGGGTCCCAGATACGCAGTATTTT. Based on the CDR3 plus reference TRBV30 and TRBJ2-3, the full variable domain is SQTIHQWPATLVQPVGSPLSLECTVEGTSNPNLYWYRQAAGRGLQLLFYSVGIGQISSEVPQNLSASRPQDRQFILSSKKLLLSDSGFYLCAWGQGVPDTQYFGPGTRLTVL.